This TCR beta chain was obtained from a study of blood T cell repertoires in COVID-19. As for the study in general: Sites in the United States, Italy and Spain provided acute and convalescent COVID-19 samples.

Original methodology: Amplification of reference gene primers provided the estimated nucleated cell counts. Measured with immunoSEQ multiplex PCR; TCRdb has only the in-frame clones, and not every one. The D gene and trimming were derived from the DNA, and the V and J assignments and clone size from that table. The sample yields roughly 300,000 clones, over 75% seen once. The CDR3 is 15 amino acids. CDR1 and CDR2 (germline): MGHRA, YSYEKL. V lost 4 bases to trimming and J lost 1 base, with 12 bases between them. The table lists this clone with a few counts. Sequencing input: peripheral blood. The chain links TRBV4-1 to TRBJ2-3, with D possibly matching TRBD2 (6 bases). This TCR derives from a human donor in a cohort sampled during active COVID-19. In nucleotides, the CDR3 is TGCGCCAGCAGCCTCCGGGGAGGAGGCACAGATACGCAGTATTTT. Translated: CASSLRGGGTDTQYF.